This T cell receptor beta chain was sequenced for a study of blood T cell repertoires in COVID-19 (TCRdb year 2020). About the study as a whole: Samples covering the acute and convalescent phases of COVID-19 were provided by collaborators in the United States, Italy and Spain. The material from the prospective study consisted of cDNA or gDNA derived from T cells, B-cell-depleted T cells, or PBMCs. Deeply sampled blood TCRbeta repertoires from subjects exposed to, actively infected with, or recovered from COVID-19 were included in the dataset. The repertoires were released in a freely available public database meant as a resource for research on the immune response to SARS-CoV-2. Samples were obtained from the ongoing ImmuneRACE study (first 160 participants) and from 1,200 or so subjects provided by 6 global collaborators. The sample metadata nearly always contained a de-identified subject ID, COVID-19 status, age in years and sex. Where HLA class I and class II types were available, the types were taken from metadata supplied by the sample provider, not from assay-based typing. Study-wide conclusions, independent of this receptor: Clinical and demographic metadata were provided uncurated, with the amount varying by source and participant.

Trimming takes 6 bases off V and 0 bases off J; junction bases not matched to a gene: 3. Taken from the germline V gene (reference sequence), the CDR1 and CDR2 loops are LNHDA and SQIVND. Counted from cysteine to phenylalanine, this CDR3 has 14 amino acids. Left in the record is the CDR3 DNA by itself, 42 bases read in frame from the first base. In the prospective study, participants were about 18 to 95 years old, resided in fewer than 25 geographic areas of the United States, and were enrolled through a virtual design. To assign participants to cohorts, the prospective study relied on clinical history that participants themselves reported in a screening survey and a study questionnaire. Recovered participants in ImmuneRACE Cohort 3 were defined by two consecutive negative NP/OP PCR tests, clearance by a healthcare professional, or resolution of symptoms. Mobile phlebotomists in the prospective study collected whole blood, serum and a nasopharyngeal or oropharyngeal swab from every participant. Prospective study participants could optionally give additional blood draws and questionnaires over a roughly 2-month period. Blood samples from the prospective study were shipped frozen or at room temperature prior to DNA extraction.

TCRbeta CDR3 regions were amplified from genomic DNA by means of the immunoSEQ Assay, a bias-controlled multiplex PCR. On the authors' methods: Nucleated cell counts per sample were estimated from amplification of reference gene primers within the assay. Sequence reads were collapsed and filtered to measure the absolute abundance of every unique TCRbeta CDR3 rearrangement. For each sample, productive Simpson clonality was calculated as the square root of Simpson's diversity index across productive rearrangements. TCRdb provides this immuneACCESS table in a form limited to in-frame rearrangements. Some clones are lacking; in checked studies, under half of them reflect an unresolved V gene, and why the rest are absent is not known. V, J and clone size reflect that table, while D and trimming were determined from the DNA. The sample table lists about 130,000 clones, about 80% of them with a count of one. About 10% of the sample comes from the top ten.

Worth noting for this clone: The specificity of this receptor is unknown. One base away there is no much larger clone; base qualities are not given.

This TCR was recovered from a man aged 45-65 years who had recovered from COVID-19. The sample was PBMCs or T cells enriched from blood (not recorded which). The V gene is TRBV19 and the J gene is TRBJ1-2; 8 central nucleotides agree with TRBD1. The DNA is as follows: TGTGCCAGTAGCATACAGGGGGCTAACTATGGCTACACCTTC. The encoded protein is CASSIQGANYGYTF.